Described below is a single TCR beta chain sequence and its context. Its specificity is not known. Germline V CDR1 and CDR2: LGHNT, FRNRAP. V dropped 6 bases and J dropped 3; count of bases not matched to a gene: 8. The CDR3 has 15 residues. This specimen belongs to a study of cytomegalovirus exposure and HLA in healthy donors. Turning to the study itself: Counted in an early data release were about 80 million unique TCRs from HLA-typed donors. Across 350 to 400 genotyped donors, roughly 80% landed in the Caucasian-associated ancestry cluster.

The PCR used 60 Vbeta and 13 Jbeta primers. Assay used: immunoSEQ multiplex PCR; TCRdb lists only in-frame clones, some missing. Here the sample spans 90,000 or so clones, 82% being singletons. Study-level findings and limits: Per a prior analysis, the majority of TCR beta V segments were productive roughly 90% or roughly 30% of the time.

The chain employs TRBV12-5 and TRBJ2-3; 8 positions match TRBD2. The specimen was PBMCs. The TCR was taken from a man aged 45-65 years in good health and CMV-seronegative. CDR3: CASGSSGRGTDTQYF. The CDR3 bases are TGTGCTAGTGGCTCGAGCGGGAGAGGGACAGATACGCAGTATTTT.